The entry below gives a single T cell receptor (beta chain) sequence along with its context. This entry belongs to a study of shared T cell receptors in the human thymus. There are 13 residues in the CDR3. Germline V gene data show CDR1 as ENHRY and CDR2 as SYGVKD. V gave up 5 bases and J gave up 5 bases; unmatched junction bases: 5. Data came from immunoSEQ multiplex PCR; TCRdb stores just in-frame clones and leaves some out. This repertoire shows around 730,000 clones, approximately 85% found once; its top ten account for 0.008% to 0.011%. The same sample was also used in a study of human thymus T cells. That work states: All donors were healthy Finnish infants who were undergoing corrective surgery to treat congenital heart defects. Usage of V and J genes appeared biased in thymic and blood repertoires. Related reports documented highly overlapping thymic repertoires among unrelated individuals.

The clonotype originates from a girl under three years old with a congenital heart defect. The chain recombines TRBV10-3 with TRBJ1-2, with 7 bases aligning to TRBD1. Sequences were obtained from thymocytes. The CDR3 sequence: CAISKDRVYGYTF. As DNA, the CDR3 is TGTGCCATCAGTAAAGACAGGGTTTATGGCTACACCTTC.